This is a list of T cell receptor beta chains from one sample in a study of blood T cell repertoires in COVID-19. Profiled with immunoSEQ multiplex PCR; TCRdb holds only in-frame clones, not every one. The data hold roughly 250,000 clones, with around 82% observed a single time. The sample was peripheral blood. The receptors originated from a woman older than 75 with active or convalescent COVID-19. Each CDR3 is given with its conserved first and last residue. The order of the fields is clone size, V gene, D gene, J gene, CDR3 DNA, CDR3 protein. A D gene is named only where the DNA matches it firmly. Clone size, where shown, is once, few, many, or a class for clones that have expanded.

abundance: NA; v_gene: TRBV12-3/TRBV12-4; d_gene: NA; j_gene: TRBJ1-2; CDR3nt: TGTGCCAGCAGTTTCCAAGACAGCTATGGCTACACCTTC; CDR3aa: CASSFQDSYGYTF
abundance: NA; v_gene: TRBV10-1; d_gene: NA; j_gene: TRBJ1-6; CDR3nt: TGCGCCAGCAGGGCAGGACTGTATTATAATTCACCCCTCCACTTT; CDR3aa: CASRAGLYYNSPLHF
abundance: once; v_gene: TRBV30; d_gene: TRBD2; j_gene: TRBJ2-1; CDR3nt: TGTGCCTGGAGTGTATTACTAGCGGGGGGCGAATACAATGAGCAGTTCTTC; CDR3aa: CAWSVLLAGGEYNEQFF
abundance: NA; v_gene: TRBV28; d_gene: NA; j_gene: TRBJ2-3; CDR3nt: TGTGCCAGCATTCATTTGGTGGGCCAGGGCACAGATACGCAGTATTTT; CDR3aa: CASIHLVGQGTDTQYF
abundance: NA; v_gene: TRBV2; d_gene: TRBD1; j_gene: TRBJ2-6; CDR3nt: TGTGCCAGCACTATATGGCCGGGACAGGGAGCTACGTACGGGGCCAACGTCCTGACTTTC; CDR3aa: CASTIWPGQGATYGANVLTF
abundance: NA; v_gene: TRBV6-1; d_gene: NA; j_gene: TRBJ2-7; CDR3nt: TGTGCCAGCAGTGAGCCGACTCCAAACTACGAGCAGTACTTC; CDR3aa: CASSEPTPNYEQYF
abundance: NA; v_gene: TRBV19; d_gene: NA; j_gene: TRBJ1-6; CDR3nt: TGTGCCAGTAGAAGAACAGGGAGAGATTCACCCCTCCACTTT; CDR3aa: CASRRTGRDSPLHF
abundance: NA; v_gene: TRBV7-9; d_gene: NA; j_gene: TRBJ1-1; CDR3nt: TGTGCCAGCAGCTCCACGCGGAGAGCGAACACTGAAGCTTTCTTT; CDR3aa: CASSSTRRANTEAFF
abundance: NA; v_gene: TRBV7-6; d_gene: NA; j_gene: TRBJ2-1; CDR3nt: TGTGCCAGCAGCTTAGTTAGCGGCTACAATGAGCAGTTCTTC; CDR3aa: CASSLVSGYNEQFF
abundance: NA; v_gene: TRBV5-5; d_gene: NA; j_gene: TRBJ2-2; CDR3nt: TGTGCCAGCAGCTTGGCCTCGGGCGGGGAGCTGTTTTTT; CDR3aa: CASSLASGGELFF
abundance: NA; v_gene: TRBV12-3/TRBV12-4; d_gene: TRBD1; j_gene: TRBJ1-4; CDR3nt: TGTGCCAGCAGAAGGACAGGGTCTGAAAAACTGTTTTTT; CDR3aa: CASRRTGSEKLFF
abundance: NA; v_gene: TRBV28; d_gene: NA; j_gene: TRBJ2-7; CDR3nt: TGTGCCAGCAGCATGGGCTCCCTGGGGAGCCAGTTAGAGCAGTACTTC; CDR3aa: CASSMGSLGSQLEQYF
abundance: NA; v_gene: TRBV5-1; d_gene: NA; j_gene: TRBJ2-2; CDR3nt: TGCGCCAGCAGCTTTGGACAGCCCGGGGCCGGGGAGCTGTTTTTT; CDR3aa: CASSFGQPGAGELFF
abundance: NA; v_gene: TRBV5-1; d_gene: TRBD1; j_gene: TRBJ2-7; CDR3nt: TGCGCCAGCAGCATTTTAGGACCGGGACAGGGTAACGAGCAGTACTTC; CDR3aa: CASSILGPGQGNEQYF
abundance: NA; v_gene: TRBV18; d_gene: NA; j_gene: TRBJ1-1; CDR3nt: TGTGCCAGCTCACTGACAACGGAGAACACTGAAGCTTTCTTT; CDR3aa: CASSLTTENTEAFF
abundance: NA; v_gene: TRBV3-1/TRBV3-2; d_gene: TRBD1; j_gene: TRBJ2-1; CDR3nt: TGTGCCAGCAGCGTAGGGACAGGCGTTTACAATGAGCAGTTCTTC; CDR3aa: CASSVGTGVYNEQFF
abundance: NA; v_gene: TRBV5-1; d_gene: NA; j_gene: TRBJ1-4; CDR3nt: TGCGCCAGCAGCTTGGCTGGCGGCGAAAAACTGTTTTTT; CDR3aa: CASSLAGGEKLFF
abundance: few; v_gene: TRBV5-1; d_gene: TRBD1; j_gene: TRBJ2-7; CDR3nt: TGCGCCAGCAGCGACGGACAGGTGTCCGTCGACGAGCAGTACTTC; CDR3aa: CASSDGQVSVDEQYF
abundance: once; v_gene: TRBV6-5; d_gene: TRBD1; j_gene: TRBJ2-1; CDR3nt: TGTGCCAGCAGGACAGGGGGTGAGAATGAGCAGTTCTTC; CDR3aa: CASRTGGENEQFF
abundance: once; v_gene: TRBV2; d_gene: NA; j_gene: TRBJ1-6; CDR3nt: TGTGCCAGCAGTGGGGGAGGAAATTCACCCCTCCACTTT; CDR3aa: CASSGGGNSPLHF
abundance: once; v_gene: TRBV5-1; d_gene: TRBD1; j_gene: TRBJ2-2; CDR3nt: TGCGCCAGCAGCTTGGCCGTGGGACAGGGTGCCGCCGGGGAGCTGTTTTTT; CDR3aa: CASSLAVGQGAAGELFF
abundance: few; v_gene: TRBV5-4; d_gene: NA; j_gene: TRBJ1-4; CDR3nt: TGTGCCAGCAGCTTGTTCCCCTCTAGGGGGGGGGACTATGAAAAACTGTTTTTT; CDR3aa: CASSLFPSRGGDYEKLFF